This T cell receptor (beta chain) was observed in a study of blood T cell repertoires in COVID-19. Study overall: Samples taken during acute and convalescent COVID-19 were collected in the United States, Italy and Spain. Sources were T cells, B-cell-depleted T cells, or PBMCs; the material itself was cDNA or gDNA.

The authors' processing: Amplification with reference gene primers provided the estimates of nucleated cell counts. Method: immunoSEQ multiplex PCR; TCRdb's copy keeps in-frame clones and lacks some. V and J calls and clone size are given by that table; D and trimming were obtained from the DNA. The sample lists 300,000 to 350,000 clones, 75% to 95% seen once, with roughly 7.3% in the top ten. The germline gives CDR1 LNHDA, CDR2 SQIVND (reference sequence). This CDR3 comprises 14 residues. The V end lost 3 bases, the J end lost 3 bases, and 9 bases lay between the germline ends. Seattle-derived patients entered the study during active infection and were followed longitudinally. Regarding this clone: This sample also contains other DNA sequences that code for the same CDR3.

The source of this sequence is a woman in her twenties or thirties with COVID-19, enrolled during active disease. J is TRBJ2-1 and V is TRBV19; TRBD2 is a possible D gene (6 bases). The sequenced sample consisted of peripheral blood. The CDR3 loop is CASSMGGDYNEQFF. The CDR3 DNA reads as TGTGCCAGTAGTATGGGCGGGGACTACAATGAGCAGTTCTTC. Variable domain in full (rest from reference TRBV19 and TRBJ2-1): DGGITQSPKYLFRKEGQNVTLSCEQNLNHDAMYWYRQDPGQGLRLIYYSQIVNDFQKGDIAEGYSVSREKKESFPLTVTSAQKNPTAFYLCASSMGGDYNEQFFGPGTRLTVL.